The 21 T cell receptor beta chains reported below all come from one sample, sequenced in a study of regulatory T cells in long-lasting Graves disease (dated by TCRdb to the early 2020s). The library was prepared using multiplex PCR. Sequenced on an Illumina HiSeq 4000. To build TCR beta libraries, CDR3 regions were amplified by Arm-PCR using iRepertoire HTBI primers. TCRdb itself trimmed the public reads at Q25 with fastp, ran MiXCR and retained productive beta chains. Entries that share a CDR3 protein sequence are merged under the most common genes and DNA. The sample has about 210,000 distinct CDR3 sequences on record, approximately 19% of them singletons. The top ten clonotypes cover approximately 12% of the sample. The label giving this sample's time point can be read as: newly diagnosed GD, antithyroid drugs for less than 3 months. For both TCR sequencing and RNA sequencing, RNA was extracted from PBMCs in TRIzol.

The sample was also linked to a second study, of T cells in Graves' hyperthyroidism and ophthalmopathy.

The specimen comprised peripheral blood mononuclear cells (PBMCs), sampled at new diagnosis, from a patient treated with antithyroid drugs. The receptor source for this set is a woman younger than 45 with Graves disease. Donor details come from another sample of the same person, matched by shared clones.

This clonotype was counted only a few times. CDR3 sequence: CSAAKGAFSTDTQYF. CDR3 DNA sequence: TGCAGTGCAGCAAAGGGGGCTTTTAGCACAGATACGCAGTATTTT. The chain is built from TRBV20-1 and TRBJ2-3; 7 bases fit TRBD1. CDR1 DFQATT and CDR2 SNEGSKA come from the germline V gene (reference sequence). The trim removed 6 bases at V and 0 bases at J, leaving 9 bases unmatched. CDR3 length equals 15 residues.

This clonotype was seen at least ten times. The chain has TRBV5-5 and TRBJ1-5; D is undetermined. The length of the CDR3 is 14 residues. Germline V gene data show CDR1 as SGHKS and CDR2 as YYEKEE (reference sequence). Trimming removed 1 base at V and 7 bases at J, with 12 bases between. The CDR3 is CASSLSDDGQPQHF. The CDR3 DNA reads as TGTGCCAGCAGCTTGTCAGATGACGGACAGCCCCAGCATTTT.

The CDR3 nucleotides read TGTGCCAGCAGCAGACAGGGACGCGGCCTTAATGAGCAGTTCTTC. Translation gives CASSRQGRGLNEQFF. The chain couples TRBV2 to TRBJ2-1; 7 nucleotides match TRBD1. V gave up 6 bases and J gave up 7 bases; unmatched junction bases: 12. The CDR3 totals 15 residues. Per germline, CDR1 SNHLY and CDR2 FYNNEI. The complete variable domain, with remaining parts taken from reference TRBV2 and TRBJ2-1, reads EPEVTQTPSHQVTQMGQEVILRCVPISNHLYFYWYRQILGQKVEFLVSFYNNEISEKSEIFDDQFSVERPDGSNFTLKIRSTKLEDSAMYFCASSRQGRGLNEQFFGPGTRLTVL.

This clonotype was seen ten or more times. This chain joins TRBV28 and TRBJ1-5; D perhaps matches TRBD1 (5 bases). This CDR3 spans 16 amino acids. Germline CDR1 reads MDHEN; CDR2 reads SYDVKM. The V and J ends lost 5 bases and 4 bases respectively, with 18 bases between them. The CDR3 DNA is TGTGCCAGCAGTGGGCAGAGGGGATCCCGTAATCAGCCCCAGCATTTT. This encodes CASSGQRGSRNQPQHF.

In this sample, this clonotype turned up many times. CDR3 in DNA: TGTGCCAGCAGCTTATTAGCGCGTCAGGGAAACACCATATATTTT. Translating it yields CASSLLARQGNTIYF. The chain carries TRBV7-2 and TRBJ1-3; D is unclear. Germline-derived CDR1 and CDR2 are SGHTA and FQGNSA. The germline V and J ends were trimmed by 2 bases and 4 bases, with 12 bases remaining between them. The CDR3 consists of 15 residues.

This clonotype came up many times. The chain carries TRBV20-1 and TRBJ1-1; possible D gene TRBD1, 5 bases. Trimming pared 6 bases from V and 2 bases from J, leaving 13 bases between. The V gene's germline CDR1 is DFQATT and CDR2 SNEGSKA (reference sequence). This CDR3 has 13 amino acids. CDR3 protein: CSAATGRNTEAFF. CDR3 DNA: TGCAGTGCGGCGACGGGACGAAACACTGAAGCTTTCTTT.

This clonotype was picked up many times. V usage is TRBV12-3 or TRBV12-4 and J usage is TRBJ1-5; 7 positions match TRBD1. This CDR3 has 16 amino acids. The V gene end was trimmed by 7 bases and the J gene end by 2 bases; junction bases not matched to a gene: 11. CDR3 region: CASKPDRVLGNQPQHF. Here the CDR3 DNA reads TGTGCCAGCAAACCTGACAGGGTCCTAGGCAATCAGCCCCAGCATTTT.

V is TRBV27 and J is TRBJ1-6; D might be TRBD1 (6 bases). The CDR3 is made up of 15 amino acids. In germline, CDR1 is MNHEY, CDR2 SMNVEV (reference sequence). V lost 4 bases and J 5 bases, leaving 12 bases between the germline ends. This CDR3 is CASSYTGNDNSPLHF. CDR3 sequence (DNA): TGTGCCAGCAGTTATACAGGGAACGATAATTCACCCCTCCACTTT.

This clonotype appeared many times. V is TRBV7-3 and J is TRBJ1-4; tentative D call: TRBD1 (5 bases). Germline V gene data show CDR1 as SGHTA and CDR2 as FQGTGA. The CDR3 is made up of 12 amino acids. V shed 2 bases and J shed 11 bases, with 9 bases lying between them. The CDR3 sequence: CASSLCWGKLFF. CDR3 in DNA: TGTGCCAGCAGCTTATGTTGGGGGAAACTGTTTTTT.

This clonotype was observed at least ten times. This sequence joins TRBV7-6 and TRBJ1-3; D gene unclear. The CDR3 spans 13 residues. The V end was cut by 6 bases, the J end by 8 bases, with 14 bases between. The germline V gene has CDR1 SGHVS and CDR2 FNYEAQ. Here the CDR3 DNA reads TGTGCCAGCAGTCCAGGTTCTAAAGACACCATATATTTT. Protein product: CASSPGSKDTIYF.

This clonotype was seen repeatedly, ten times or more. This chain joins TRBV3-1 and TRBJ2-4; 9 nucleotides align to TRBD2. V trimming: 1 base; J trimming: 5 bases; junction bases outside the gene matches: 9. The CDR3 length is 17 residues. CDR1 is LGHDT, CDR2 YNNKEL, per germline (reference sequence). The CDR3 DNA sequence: TGTGCCAGCAGCCAAGGGAGAATAGCGGGAGTGGAAAACATTCAGTACTTC. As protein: CASSQGRIAGVENIQYF.

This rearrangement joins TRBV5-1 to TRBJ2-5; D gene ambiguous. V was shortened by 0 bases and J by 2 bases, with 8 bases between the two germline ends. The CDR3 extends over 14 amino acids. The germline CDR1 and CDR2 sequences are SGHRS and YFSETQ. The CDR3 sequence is CASSLGQQQETQYF. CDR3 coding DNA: TGCGCCAGCAGCTTGGGTCAGCAGCAAGAGACCCAGTACTTC. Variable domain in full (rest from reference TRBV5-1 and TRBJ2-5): KAGVTQTPRYLIKTRGQQVTLSCSPISGHRSVSWYQQTPGQGLQFLFEYFSETQRNKGNFPGRFSGRQFSNSRSEMNVSTLELGDSALYLCASSLGQQQETQYFGPGTRLLVL.

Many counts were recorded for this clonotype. CDR3 sequence (DNA): TGTGCCAGCAGCGAGGCAGGGGTGGCCTACGAGCAGTACTTC. Translating it yields CASSEAGVAYEQYF. The rearrangement uses TRBV4-2 and TRBJ2-7; D possibly corresponds to TRBD1 (6 bases). Germline loops: CDR1 LGHNA, CDR2 YNFKEQ. V dropped 5 bases and J dropped 2 bases, with 13 bases sitting between them. The CDR3 spans 14 residues.

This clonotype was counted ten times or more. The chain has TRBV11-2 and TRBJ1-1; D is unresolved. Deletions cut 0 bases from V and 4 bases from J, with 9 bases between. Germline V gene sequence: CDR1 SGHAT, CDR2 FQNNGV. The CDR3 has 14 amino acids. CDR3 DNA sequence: TGTGCCAGCAGCTTAGATAGTAGGGTCACTGAAGCTTTCTTT. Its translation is CASSLDSRVTEAFF.

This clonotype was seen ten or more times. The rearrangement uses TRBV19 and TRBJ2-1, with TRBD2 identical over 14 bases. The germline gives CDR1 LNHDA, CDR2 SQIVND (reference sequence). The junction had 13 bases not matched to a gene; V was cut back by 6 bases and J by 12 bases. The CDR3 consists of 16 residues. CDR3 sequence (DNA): TGTGCCAGTAGGTCGGCCGGGACTAGCGGGGGAGGGGGGCAGTTCTTC. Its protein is CASRSAGTSGGGGQFF.

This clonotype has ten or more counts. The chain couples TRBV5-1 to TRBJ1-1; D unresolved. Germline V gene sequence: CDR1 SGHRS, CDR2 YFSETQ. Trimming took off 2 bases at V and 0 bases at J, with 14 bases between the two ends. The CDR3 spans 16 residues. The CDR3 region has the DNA TGCGCCAGCAGCTTAGGTCGGACTGAGATGAACACTGAAGCTTTCTTT. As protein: CASSLGRTEMNTEAFF.

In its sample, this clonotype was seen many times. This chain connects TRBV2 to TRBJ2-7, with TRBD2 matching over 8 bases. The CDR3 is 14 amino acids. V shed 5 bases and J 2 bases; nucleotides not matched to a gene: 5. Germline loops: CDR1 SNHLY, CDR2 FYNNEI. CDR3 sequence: CASSRNGGAYEQYF. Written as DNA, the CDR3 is TGTGCCAGCAGTAGAAACGGGGGGGCCTACGAGCAGTACTTC.

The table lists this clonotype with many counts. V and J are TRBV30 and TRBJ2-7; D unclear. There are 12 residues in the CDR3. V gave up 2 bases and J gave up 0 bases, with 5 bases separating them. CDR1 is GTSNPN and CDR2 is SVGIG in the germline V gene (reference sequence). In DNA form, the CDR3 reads TGTGCCTGGAGTCCCCGCTCCTACGAGCAGTACTTC. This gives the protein CAWSPRSYEQYF.

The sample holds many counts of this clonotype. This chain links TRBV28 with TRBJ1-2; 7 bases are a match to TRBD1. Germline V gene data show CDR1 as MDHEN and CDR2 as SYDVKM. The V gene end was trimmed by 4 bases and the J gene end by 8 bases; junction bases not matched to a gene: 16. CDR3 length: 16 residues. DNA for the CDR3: TGTGCCAGCAGTTCGCCCCGGGACCCCAGGGGGACAGGCTACACCTTC. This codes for CASSSPRDPRGTGYTF.

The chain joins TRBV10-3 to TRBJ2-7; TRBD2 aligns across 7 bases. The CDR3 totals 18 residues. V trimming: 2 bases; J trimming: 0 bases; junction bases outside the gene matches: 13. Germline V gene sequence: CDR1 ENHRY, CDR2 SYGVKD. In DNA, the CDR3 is TGTGCCATCAGTGAGGGGTTAGCGGGTGGAGGGGTCTCCTACGAGCAGTACTTC. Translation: CAISEGLAGGGVSYEQYF.

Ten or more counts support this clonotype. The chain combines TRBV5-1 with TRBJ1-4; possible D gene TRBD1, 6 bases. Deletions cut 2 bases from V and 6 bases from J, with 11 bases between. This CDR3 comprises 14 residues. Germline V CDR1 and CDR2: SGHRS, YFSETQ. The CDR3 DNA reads TGCGCCAGCAGCTTTGCAGGGGCGGATGAAAAACTGTTTTTT. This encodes CASSFAGADEKLFF.